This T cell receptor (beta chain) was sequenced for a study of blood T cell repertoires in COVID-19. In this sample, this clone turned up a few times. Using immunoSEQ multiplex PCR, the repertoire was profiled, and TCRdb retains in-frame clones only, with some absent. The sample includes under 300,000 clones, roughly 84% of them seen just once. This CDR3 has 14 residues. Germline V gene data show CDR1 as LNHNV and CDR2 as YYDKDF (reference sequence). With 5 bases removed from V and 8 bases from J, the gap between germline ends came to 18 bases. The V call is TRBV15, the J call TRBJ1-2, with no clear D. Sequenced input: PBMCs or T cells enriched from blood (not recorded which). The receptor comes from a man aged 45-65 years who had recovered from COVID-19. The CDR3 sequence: CATSGISGPGGYTF. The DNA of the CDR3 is TGTGCCACCAGCGGAATCTCAGGCCCGGGGGGCTACACCTTC.